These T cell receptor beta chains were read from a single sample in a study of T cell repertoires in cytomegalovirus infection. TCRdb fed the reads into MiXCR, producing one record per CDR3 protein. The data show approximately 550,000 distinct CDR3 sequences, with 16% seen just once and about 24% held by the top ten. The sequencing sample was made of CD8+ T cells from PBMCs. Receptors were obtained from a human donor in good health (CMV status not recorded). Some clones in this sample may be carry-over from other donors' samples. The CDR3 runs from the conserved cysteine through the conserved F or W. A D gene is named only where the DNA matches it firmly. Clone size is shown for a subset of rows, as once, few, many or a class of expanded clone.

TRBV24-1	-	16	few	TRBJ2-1	TGTGCCACCAGTGGAGGCCAGGGAGGTTATGGAAATGAGCAGTTCTTC	CATSGGQGGYGNEQFF
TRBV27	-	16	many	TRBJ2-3	TGTGCCAGCAGTTTAACCCGCAGGGCTAGCACAGATACGCAGTATTTT	CASSLTRRASTDTQYF
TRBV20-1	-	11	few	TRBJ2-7	TGCAGTGCCTTCCTAGATTACGAGCAGTACTTC	CSAFLDYEQYF
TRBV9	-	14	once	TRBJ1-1	TGTGCCAGCAGCGTACAGGGGATCAACACTGAAGCTTTCTTT	CASSVQGINTEAFF
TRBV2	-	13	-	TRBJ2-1	TGTGCCAGCTCCCCCGAACCCTACAATGAGCAGTTCTTC	CASSPEPYNEQFF
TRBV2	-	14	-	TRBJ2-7	TGTGCCAGCATGGAGGTTCAGGACTCCTACGAGCAGTACTTC	CASMEVQDSYEQYF
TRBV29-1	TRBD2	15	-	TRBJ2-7	TGCAGCGTTTACGGACTAGCGGGAGGGTCCTACGAGCAGTACTTC	CSVYGLAGGSYEQYF
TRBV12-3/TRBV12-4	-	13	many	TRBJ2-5	TGTGCCAGCAGTTTATGGGGGCAAGAGACCCAGTACTTC	CASSLWGQETQYF
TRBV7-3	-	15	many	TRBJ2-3	TGTGCCAGCAGCTTAGTCCCCGGGGGCCCAGATACGCAGTATTTT	CASSLVPGGPDTQYF
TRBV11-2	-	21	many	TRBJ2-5	TGTGCCAGCAGCTTAGAGTCGGTGGGGGGAATGGTTGCAAGGGACCAAGAGACCCAGTACTTC	CASSLESVGGMVARDQETQYF
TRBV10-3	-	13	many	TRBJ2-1	TGTGCCATCAAAGAGGGTAGAGCAAATGAGCAGTTCTTC	CAIKEGRANEQFF
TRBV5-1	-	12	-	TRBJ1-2	TGCGCCAGCAGCTTGGAAGGAAAGGGCTACACCTTC	CASSLEGKGYTF
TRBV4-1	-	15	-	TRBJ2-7	TGCGCCAGCAGGCCCAGTAGCGGAATACCCTACGAGCAGTACTTC	CASRPSSGIPYEQYF
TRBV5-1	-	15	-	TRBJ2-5	TGCGCCAGCAGCCTGTACGCCAGGGTTGGGGAGACCCAGTACTTC	CASSLYARVGETQYF
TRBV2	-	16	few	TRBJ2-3	TGTGCCAGCAGCGCAACTCAGGACAACCCCACAGATACGCAGTATTTT	CASSATQDNPTDTQYF
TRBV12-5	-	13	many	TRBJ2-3	TGTGCTAGTGGCCTCCGGAGGTCGGATACGCAGTATTTT	CASGLRRSDTQYF
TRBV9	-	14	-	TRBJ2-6	TGTGCCAGCAAAGGGACATCTGGGGCCAACGTCCTGACTTTC	CASKGTSGANVLTF
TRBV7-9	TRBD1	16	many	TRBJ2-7	TGTGCCAGCAGCTCTGGGACAGGGCAGAGCTCCTACGAGCAGTACTTC	CASSSGTGQSSYEQYF
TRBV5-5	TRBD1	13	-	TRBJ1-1	TGTGCCAGCAGCCTTACGGGACAGCTAGGTGCTTTCTTT	CASSLTGQLGAFF
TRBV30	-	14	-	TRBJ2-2	TGTGCCTGCAGTGTAAGCGGAGGGGCCGGGGAGCTGTTTTTT	CACSVSGGAGELFF